This TCR beta chain was observed in a study of beta chain features in type 1 diabetes. Overall study results and limits: Any PCR bias toward short templates would affect both groups alike. There were fewer insertions and more deletions at the VDJ junctions of type 1 diabetes patients. Shorter TCRB CDR3s, moderately but significantly so, marked every one of the four CD4+ subsets in Type 1 diabetes patients. A closer apparent resemblance between naive, central memory and Treg TCRB repertoires was seen in patients than in healthy donors.

As concerns this clone: Its antigen is not identified.

By way of CD45RO/CCR7/CD25/CD127/CD95/CD27, the CD4+ regulatory, stem cell-like memory, central memory and naive cells were sorted. All of the isolated RNA was reverse transcribed, so expressed TCRB transcripts were sequenced. Sequencing used immunoSEQ multiplex PCR; TCRdb keeps in-frame clones, though not all of them. The table includes some 660,000 clones, more than 13% detected once. This CDR3 contains 15 residues. J was trimmed by 5 bases and V by 1 base; bases with no gene match: 4. CDR1 and CDR2 (germline): LGHNA, YNFKEQ. The material sequenced was naive CD4+ T cells from blood. The rearrangement links TRBV4-2 to TRBJ2-2; 7 bases match TRBD2. The clonotype comes from a young man with type 1 diabetes. CDR3 loop: CASSQVGLVTGELFF. The CDR3 region has the DNA TGTGCCAGCAGCCAAGTTGGACTAGTGACCGGGGAGCTGTTTTTT.